This T cell receptor (beta chain) was found in a study of identical twins. MiXCR, run by TCRdb on the 5' RACE reads, gives a single entry per CDR3 protein. The sample includes around 220,000 distinct CDR3 sequences, over 9.5% of them seen just once. This clonotype has a count of ten or more. Antigen unknown. This CDR3 is 13 amino acids long. Trimming cost V 2 bases and J 10 bases, with 12 bases left between them. Germline lookup yields CDR1 SGHTA and CDR2 FQGNSA. Study-level points and caveats: The study found weaker excess twin sharing in beta out-of-frame sequences. There was an excess of low generation probability in the out-of-frame alpha sequences that twins shared. In monozygotic twins, models underestimated the sharing of out-of-frame TCR alpha.

The chain has TRBV7-2 and TRBJ2-1, with a possible D match to TRBD1 (6 bases). The receptor was derived from a man over 45 in good health. The source material was memory T cells sorted from blood. The CDR3 sequence is CASSLMGAGEQFF. The CDR3 coding sequence is TGTGCCAGCAGCTTAATGGGGGCAGGAGAGCAGTTCTTC.